One TCR beta chain is described in this entry. The V end lost 0 bases, the J end lost 2 bases, and 11 bases lay between the germline ends. The germline V gene has CDR1 GTSNPN and CDR2 SVGIG (reference sequence). CDR3 size: 14 residues. The data belong to a study of neoadjuvant anti-PD-1 for oral cavity cancer. Time point meaning: after neoadjuvant nivolumab, at surgical resection. Profiling relied on immunoSEQ multiplex PCR, and the TCRdb table lists in-frame clones only, not all of them. This repertoire shows about 32,000 clones, 80% found once; its top ten account for around 3.3%. This chain joins TRBV30 and TRBJ2-7; a weak D match, TRBD2 (6 bases). This clonotype originated in a person between 40 and 79 years old with oral cavity squamous cell carcinoma. This specimen consisted of PBMCs, obtained after nivolumab (anti-PD-1) treatment. The CDR3 DNA is TGTGCCTGGAGTGTTCGGGGGTTGACCTACGAGCAGTACTTC. Its translation is CAWSVRGLTYEQYF. The full variable domain, in which reference TRBV30 and TRBJ2-7 provide the parts outside the CDR3, is SQTIHQWPATLVQPVGSPLSLECTVEGTSNPNLYWYRQAAGRGLQLLFYSVGIGQISSEVPQNLSASRPQDRQFILSSKKLLLSDSGFYLCAWSVRGLTYEQYFGPGTRLTVT.